The clone carrying this T cell receptor beta chain was seen more than once but under ten times. The sample comes from a study of shared clonotypes between healthy human individuals. Clones were sequenced by immunoSEQ multiplex PCR, and TCRdb holds only the in-frame ones, with some missing. The table has roughly 700,000 clones, about 74% seen once. Each sample came from a Caucasian adult donor living in Nashville, Tennessee. The specimen sequenced was memory CD4+ T cells sorted from blood. Described subset: CD45RA-negative fraction. The clonotype comes from a woman in her thirties in good health.

The CDR3 DNA is TGTGCCAGCAGCCTGGGACAGCAAGAGACCCAGTACTTC. Its protein is CASSLGQQETQYF. V and J are TRBV7-6 and TRBJ2-5; 7 nucleotides align to TRBD1. CDR3 length: 13 residues. Germline V gene data show CDR1 as SGHVS and CDR2 as FNYEAQ. J was trimmed by 2 bases and V by 5 bases; bases with no gene match: 2.